This T cell receptor beta chain was recovered during a study of type 1 regulatory T cells. In the case of this clonotype: No antigen is known for it.

TCRdb re-called the reads with MiXCR, one entry per CDR3 protein. The sample carries about 39,000 distinct CDR3 sequences, 12% recorded once. This CDR3 comprises 11 residues. CDR1 and CDR2 (germline): DFQATT, SNEGSKA (reference sequence). Trimming shortened V by 5 bases and J by 7 bases, and 11 bases separated the two germline ends. This receptor was identified in a human donor in good health. V is TRBV20-1 and J is TRBJ2-5, with D perhaps matching TRBD2 (7 bases). Sequenced sample: cultured non-Tr1 T cells, either the whole culture or a sorted T cell fraction (not recorded which). For the CDR3, the DNA is TGCAGTGCTCGGGGGGCTGTGACCCAGTACTTC. Translating it yields CSARGAVTQYF.